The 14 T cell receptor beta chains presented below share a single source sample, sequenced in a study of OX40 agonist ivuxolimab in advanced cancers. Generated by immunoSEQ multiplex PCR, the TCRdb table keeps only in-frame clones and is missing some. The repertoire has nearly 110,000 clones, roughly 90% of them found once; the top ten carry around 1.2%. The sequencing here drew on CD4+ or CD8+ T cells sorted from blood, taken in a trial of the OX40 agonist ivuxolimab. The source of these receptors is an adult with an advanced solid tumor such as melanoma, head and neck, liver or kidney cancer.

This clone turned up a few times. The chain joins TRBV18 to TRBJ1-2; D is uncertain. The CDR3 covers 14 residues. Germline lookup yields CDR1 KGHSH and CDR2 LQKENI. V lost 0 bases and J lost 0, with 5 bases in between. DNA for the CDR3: TGTGCCAGCTCACCACCGTCCGCTAACTATGGCTACACCTTC. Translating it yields CASSPPSANYGYTF.

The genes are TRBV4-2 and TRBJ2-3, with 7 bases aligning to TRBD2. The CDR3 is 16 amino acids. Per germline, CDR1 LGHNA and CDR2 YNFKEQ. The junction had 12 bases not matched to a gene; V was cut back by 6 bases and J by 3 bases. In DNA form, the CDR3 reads TGTGCCAGCAGTCAGGGTCGGGACTATTTGACAGATACGCAGTATTTT. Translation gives CASSQGRDYLTDTQYF.

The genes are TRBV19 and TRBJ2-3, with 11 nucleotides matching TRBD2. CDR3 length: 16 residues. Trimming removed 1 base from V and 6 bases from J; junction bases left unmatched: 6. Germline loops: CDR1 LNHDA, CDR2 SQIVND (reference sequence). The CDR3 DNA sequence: TGTGCCAGTAGTATAGCGGCTAGCGGGAGGCGGGATACGCAGTATTTT. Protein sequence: CASSIAASGRRDTQYF.

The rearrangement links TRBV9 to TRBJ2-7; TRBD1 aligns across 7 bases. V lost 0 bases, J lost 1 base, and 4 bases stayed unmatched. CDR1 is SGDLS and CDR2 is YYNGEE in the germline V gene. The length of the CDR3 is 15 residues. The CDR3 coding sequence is TGTGCCAGCAGCGTAGTGCCGGGACAGTCCTACGAGCAGTACTTC. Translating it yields CASSVVPGQSYEQYF.

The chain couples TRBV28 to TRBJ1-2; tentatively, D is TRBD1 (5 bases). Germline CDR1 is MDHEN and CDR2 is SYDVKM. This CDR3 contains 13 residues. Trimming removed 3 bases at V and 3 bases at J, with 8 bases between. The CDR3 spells CASSFDRHYGYTF. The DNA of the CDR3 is TGTGCCAGCAGTTTCGACAGACACTATGGCTACACCTTC.

CDR3 in DNA: TGTGCCAGCAGCGCCGGGACTAGCGAATACAATGAGCAGTTCTTC. This gives the protein CASSAGTSEYNEQFF. The rearrangement links TRBV7-3 to TRBJ2-1; 10 bases are a match to TRBD2. The CDR3 runs 15 residues. J lost 4 bases, V lost 5 bases, and 5 bases had no gene match. From germline, CDR1 is SGHTA and CDR2 FQGTGA.

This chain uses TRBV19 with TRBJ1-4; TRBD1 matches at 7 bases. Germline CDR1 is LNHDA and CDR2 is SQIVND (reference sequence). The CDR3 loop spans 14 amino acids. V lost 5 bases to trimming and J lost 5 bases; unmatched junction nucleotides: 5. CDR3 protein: CASSSGTANEKLFF. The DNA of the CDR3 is TGTGCCAGTAGTTCCGGGACAGCAAATGAAAAACTGTTTTTT.

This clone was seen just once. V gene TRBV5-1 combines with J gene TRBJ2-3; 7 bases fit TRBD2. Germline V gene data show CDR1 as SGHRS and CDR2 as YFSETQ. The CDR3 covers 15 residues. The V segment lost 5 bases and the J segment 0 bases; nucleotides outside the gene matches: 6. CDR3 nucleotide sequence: TGCGCCAGCAGGGGGCGGGGGACTAGCACAGATACGCAGTATTTT. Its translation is CASRGRGTSTDTQYF.

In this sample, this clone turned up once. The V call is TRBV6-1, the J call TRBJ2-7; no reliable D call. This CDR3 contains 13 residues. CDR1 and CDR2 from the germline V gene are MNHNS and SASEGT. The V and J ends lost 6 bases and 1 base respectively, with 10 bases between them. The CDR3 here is CASRPSGSYEQYF. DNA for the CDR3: TGTGCCAGCAGACCCTCAGGTTCCTACGAGCAGTACTTC.

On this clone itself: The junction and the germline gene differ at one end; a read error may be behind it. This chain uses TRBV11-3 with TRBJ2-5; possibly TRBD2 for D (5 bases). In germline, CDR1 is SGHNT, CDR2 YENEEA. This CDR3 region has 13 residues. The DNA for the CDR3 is TGTGCCAGCAGCTCGACTACGCAAGGGACCCAGTACTTC. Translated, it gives CASSSTTQGTQYF.

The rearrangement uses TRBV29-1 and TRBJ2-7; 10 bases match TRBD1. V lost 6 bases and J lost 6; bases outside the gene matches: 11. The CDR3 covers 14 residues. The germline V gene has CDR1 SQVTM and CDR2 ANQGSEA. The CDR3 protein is CSVTPGTGAAEQYF. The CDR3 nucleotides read TGCAGCGTGACACCCGGGACAGGGGCGGCCGAGCAGTACTTC.

The CDR3 DNA sequence: TGTGCCAGCAGTGGCCGGGACAGGGAATACTATGGCTACACCTTC. Amino acid sequence: CASSGRDREYYGYTF. The chain links TRBV28 to TRBJ1-2; 9 bases line up with TRBD1. Germline V gene data show CDR1 as MDHEN and CDR2 as SYDVKM. This CDR3 contains 15 residues. The trim removed 5 bases at V and 3 bases at J, leaving 7 bases unmatched.

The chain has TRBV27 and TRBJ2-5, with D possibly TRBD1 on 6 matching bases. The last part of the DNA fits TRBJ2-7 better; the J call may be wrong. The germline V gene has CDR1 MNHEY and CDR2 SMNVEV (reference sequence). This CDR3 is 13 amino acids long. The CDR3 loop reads CASTEGRGYEQYF. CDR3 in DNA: TGTGCCAGCACCGAAGGCAGGGGCTACGAGCAGTACTTC.

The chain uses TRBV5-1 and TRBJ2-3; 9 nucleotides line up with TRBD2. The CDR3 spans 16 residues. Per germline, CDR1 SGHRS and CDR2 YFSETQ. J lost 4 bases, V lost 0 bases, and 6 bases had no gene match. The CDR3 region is CASSLVGGREADTQYF. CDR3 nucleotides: TGCGCCAGCAGCTTGGTTGGCGGGAGGGAGGCAGATACGCAGTATTTT.